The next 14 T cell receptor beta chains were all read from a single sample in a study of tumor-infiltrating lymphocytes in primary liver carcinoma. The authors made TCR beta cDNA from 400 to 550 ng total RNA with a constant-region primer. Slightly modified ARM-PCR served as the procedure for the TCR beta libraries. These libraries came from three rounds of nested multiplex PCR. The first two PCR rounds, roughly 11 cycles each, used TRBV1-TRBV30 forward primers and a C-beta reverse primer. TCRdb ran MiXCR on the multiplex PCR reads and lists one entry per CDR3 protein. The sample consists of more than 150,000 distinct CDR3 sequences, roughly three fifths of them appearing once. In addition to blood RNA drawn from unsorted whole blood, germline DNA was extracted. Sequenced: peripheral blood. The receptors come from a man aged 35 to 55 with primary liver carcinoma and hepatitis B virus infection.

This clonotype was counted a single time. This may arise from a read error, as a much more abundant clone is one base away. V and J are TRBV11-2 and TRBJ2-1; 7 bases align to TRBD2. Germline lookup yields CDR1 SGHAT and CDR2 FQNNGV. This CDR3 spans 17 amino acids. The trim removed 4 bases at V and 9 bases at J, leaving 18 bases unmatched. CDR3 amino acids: CASSWGTIHLARGEQFF. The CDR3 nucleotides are TGTGCCAGCAGCTGGGGGACTATCCATCTAGCAAGGGGTGAGCAGTTCTTC.

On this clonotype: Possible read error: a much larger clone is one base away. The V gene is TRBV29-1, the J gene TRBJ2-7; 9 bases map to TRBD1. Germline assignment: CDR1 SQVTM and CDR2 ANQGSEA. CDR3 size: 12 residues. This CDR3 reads CRVQQGAYEQYF. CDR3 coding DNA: TGCAGAGTCCAACAGGGGGCGTACGAGCAGTACTTC.

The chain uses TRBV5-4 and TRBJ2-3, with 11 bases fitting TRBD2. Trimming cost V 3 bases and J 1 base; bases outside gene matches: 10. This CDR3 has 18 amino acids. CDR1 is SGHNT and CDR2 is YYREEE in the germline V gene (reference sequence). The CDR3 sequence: CASSSGSLAGARTDTQYF. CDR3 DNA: TGTGCCAGCAGCTCCGGGTCACTAGCGGGAGCCCGCACAGATACGCAGTATTTT. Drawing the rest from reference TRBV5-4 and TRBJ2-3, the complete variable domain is ETGVTQSPTHLIKTRGQQVTLRCSSQSGHNTVSWYQQALGQGPQFIFQYYREEENGRGNFPPRFSGLQFPNYSSELNVNALELDDSALYLCASSSGSLAGARTDTQYFGPGTRLTVL.

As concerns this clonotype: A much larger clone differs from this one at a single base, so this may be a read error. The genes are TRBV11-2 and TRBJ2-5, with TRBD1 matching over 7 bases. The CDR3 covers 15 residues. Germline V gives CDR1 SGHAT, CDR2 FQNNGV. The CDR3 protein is CVSSLRRNRGETQYF. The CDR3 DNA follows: TGTGTCAGCAGCTTGCGGCGGAACAGGGGAGAGACCCAGTACTTC.

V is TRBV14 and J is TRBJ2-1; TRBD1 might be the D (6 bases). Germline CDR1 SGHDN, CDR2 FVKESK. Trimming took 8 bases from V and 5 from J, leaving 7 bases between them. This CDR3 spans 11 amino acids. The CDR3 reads CASGTNNEQFF. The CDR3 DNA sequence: TGTGCCAGCGGGACAAACAATGAGCAGTTCTTC.

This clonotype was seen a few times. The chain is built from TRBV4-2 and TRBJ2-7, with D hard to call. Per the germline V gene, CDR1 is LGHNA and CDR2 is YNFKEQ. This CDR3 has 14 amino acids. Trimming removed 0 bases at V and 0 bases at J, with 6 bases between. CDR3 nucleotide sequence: TGTGCCAGCAGCCAAGACGAGGCCTCCTACGAGCAGTACTTC. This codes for CASSQDEASYEQYF.

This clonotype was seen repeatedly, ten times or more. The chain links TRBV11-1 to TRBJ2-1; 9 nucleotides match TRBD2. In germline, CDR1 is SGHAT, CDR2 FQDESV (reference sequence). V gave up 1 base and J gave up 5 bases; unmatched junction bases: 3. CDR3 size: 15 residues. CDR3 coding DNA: TGTGCCAGCAGCTTAGATAGCGGGAGCCACAATGAGCAGTTCTTC. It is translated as CASSLDSGSHNEQFF.

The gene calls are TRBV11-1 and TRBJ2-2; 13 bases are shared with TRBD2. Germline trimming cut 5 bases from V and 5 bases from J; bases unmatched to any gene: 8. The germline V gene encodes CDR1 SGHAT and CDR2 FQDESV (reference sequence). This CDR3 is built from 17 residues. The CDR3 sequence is CASSMGLAGIETGELFF. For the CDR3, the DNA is TGTGCCAGCAGCATGGGACTAGCGGGAATAGAAACCGGGGAGCTGTTTTTT. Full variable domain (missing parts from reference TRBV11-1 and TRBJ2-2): EAEVAQSPRYKITEKSQAVAFWCDPISGHATLYWYRQILGQGPELLVQFQDESVVDDSQLPKDRFSAERLKGVDSTLKIQPAELGDSAMYLCASSMGLAGIETGELFFGEGSRLTVL.

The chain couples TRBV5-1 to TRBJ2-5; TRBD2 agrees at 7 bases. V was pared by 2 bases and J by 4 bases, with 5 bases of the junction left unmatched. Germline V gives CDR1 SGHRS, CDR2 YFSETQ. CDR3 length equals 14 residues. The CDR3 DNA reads TGCGCCAGCAGCTTTAACGGGGGGTCAGAGACCCAGTACTTC. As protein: CASSFNGGSETQYF.

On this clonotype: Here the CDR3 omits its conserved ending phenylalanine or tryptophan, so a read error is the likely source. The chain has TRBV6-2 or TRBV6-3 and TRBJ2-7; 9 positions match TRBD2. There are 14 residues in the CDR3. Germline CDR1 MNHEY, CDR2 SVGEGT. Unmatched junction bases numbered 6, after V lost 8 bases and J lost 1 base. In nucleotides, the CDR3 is TGTGCCAGCGACGGGACTAGCTTATCCTACGAGCAGTACCTC. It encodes CASDGTSLSYEQYL.

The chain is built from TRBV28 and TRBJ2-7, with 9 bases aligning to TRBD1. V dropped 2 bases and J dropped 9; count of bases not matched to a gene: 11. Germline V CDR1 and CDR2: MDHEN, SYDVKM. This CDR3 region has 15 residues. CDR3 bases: TGTGCCAGCAGTTTAGAGGGGACAGGGACGATAAGGCAGTACTTC. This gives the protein CASSLEGTGTIRQYF. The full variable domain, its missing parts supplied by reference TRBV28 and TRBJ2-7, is DVKVTQSSRYLVKRTGEKVFLECVQDMDHENMFWYRQDPGLGLRLIYFSYDVKMKEKGDIPEGYSVSREKKERFSLILESASTNQTSMYLCASSLEGTGTIRQYFGPGTRLTVT.

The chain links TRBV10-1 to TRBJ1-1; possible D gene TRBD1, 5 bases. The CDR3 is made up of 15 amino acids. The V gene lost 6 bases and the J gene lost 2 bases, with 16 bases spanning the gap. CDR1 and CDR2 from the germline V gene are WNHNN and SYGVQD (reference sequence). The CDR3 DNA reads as TGCGCCAGCAGACAGGTTCAGGGTCTCAACACTGAAGCTTTCTTT. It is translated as CASRQVQGLNTEAFF.

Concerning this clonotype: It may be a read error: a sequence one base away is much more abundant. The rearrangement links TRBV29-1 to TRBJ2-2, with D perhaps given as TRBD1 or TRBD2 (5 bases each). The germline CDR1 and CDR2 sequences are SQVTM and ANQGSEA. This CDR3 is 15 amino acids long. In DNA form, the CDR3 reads TGCAGCCTTGAAGATCAGGGACGGAACACCGGGGAGCTGTTTTTT. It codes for CSLEDQGRNTGELFF.

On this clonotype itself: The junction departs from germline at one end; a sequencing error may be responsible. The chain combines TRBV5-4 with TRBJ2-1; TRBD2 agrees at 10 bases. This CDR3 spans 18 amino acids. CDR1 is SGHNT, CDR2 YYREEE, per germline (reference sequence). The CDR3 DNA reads TGTGCCAACAGCCAAGGATTAGCGGGAGGTGGGCCCTACAATGAGCAGTTCTTC. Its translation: CANSQGLAGGGPYNEQFF.